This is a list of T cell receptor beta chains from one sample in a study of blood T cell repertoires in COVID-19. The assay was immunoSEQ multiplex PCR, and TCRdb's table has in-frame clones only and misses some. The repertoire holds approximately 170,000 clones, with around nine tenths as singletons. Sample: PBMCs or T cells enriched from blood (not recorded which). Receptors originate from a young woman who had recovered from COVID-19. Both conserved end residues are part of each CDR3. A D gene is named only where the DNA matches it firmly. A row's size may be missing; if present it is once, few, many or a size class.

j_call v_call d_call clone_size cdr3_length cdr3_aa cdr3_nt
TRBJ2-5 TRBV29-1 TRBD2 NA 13 CSVEMAGVETQYF TGCAGCGTTGAAATGGCGGGAGTTGAGACCCAGTACTTC
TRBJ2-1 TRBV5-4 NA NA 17 CASSLSGRPGSYNEQFF TGTGCCAGCAGCTTGTCTGGGAGGCCGGGCTCCTACAATGAGCAGTTCTTC
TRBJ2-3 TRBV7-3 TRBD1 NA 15 CASSLLQGAIDTQYF TGTGCCAGCAGCTTGCTGCAGGGGGCAATAGATACGCAGTATTTT
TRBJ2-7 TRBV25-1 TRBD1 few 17 CASSEVCRTGAAYEQYF TGTGCCAGCAGTGAAGTTTGCAGGACAGGGGCAGCCTACGAGCAGTACTTC
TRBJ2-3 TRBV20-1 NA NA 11 CSAPHADTQYF TGCAGTGCTCCCCATGCAGATACGCAGTATTTT
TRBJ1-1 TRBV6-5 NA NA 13 CASSYSPTTEAFF TGTGCCAGCAGTTACTCGCCGACAACTGAAGCTTTCTTT
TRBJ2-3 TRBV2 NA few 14 CASSTGHPTDTQYF TGTGCCAGCAGTACGGGACACCCCACAGATACGCAGTATTTT
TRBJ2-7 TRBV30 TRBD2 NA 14 CAWSVASGNYEQYF TGTGCCTGGAGTGTGGCTAGCGGAAACTACGAGCAGTACTTC
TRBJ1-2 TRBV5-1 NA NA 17 CASSWSLQHGNLYGYTF TGCGCCAGCAGCTGGAGTCTCCAGCACGGGAACCTCTATGGCTACACCTTC
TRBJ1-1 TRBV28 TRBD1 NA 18 CASSSQGVWDKMNTEAFF TGTGCCAGCAGTTCGCAGGGGGTTTGGGACAAAATGAACACTGAAGCTTTCTTT
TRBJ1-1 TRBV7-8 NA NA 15 CASSLDPGWNTEAFF TGTGCCAGCAGCTTAGACCCAGGCTGGAACACTGAAGCTTTCTTT
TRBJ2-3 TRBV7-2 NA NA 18 CASSHGLTRLHSTDTQYF TGTGCCAGCAGCCACGGACTCACTAGACTACATAGCACAGATACGCAGTATTTT
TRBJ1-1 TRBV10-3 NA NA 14 CAISESQGGGEAFF TGTGCCATCAGTGAGTCGCAGGGAGGGGGTGAAGCTTTCTTT
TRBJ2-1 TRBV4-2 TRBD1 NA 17 CASSQDPPGQGGTEQFF TGTGCCAGCAGCCAAGATCCGCCGGGACAGGGTGGTACTGAGCAGTTCTTC
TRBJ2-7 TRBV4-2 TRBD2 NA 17 CASSQAKGLAGVGEQYF TGTGCCAGCAGCCAAGCAAAGGGACTAGCGGGAGTCGGCGAGCAGTACTTC
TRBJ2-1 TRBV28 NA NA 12 CASGDFYNKQFF TGTGCCAGCGGGGACTTTTACAATAAGCAGTTCTTC
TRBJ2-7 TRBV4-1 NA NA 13 CASSLYPGYEQYF TGCGCCAGCAGCCTATACCCGGGCTACGAGCAGTACTTC
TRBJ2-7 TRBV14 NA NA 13 CASGQTRNGEQYF TGTGCCAGCGGGCAGACTAGGAATGGCGAGCAGTACTTC
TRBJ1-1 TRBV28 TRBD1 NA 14 CASSNRGLGTEAFF TGTGCCAGCAGCAACAGGGGGCTGGGCACTGAAGCTTTCTTT
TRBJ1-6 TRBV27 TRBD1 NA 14 CASRGTGYNSPLHF TGTGCCAGCAGGGGGACAGGGTATAATTCACCCCTCCACTTT
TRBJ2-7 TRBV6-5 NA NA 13 CASSFRASYEQYF TGTGCCAGCAGTTTTAGAGCTAGCTACGAGCAGTACTTC
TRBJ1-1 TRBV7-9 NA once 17 CASSLPPGGNGNTEAFF TGTGCCAGCAGCTTACCGCCCGGGGGGAACGGGAACACTGAAGCTTTCTTT
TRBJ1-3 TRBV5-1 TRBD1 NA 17 CASSLSGDRTSGNTIYF TGCGCCAGCAGCTTGAGTGGGGACAGGACTTCTGGAAACACCATATATTTT
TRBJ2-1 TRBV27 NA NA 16 CASSPSSGEADNEQFF TGTGCCAGCAGTCCAAGCAGCGGAGAGGCCGACAATGAGCAGTTCTTC
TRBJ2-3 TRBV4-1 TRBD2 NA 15 CASSHAGTSGTKEYF TGCGCCAGCAGCCACGCCGGGACTAGCGGGACCAAGGAGTATTTT
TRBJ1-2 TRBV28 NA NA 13 CALRGAPLGGYTF TGTGCCCTTCGTGGGGCGCCTTTGGGTGGCTACACCTTC
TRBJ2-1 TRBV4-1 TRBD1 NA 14 CASSLRDRGIEQFF TGCGCCAGCAGCCTCAGGGACAGGGGGATTGAGCAGTTCTTC
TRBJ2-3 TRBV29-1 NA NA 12 CSVEVSTDTQYF TGCAGCGTTGAAGTCTCCACAGATACGCAGTATTTT
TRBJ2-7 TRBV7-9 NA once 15 CASSSRTGMMYEQYF TGTGCCAGCAGCTCCCGGACGGGGATGATGTACGAGCAGTACTTC
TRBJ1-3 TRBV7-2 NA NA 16 CASSLQAPHSGNTIYF TGTGCCAGCAGCTTGCAGGCACCACACTCTGGAAACACCATATATTTT
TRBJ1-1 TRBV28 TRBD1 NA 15 CASSRYRGFNTEAFF TGTGCCAGCAGTCGTTACAGGGGATTTAACACTGAAGCTTTCTTT
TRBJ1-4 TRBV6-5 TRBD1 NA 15 CASRQTRGKNEKLFF TGTGCCAGCAGACAGACCAGGGGGAAAAATGAAAAACTGTTTTTT
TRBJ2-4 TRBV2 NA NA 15 CASRGQTLAKNIQYF TGTGCCAGCAGGGGACAAACTTTAGCCAAAAACATTCAGTACTTC
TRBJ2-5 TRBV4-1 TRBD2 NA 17 CASSRDPGTSSKETQYF TGCGCCAGCAGCCGAGACCCCGGGACTAGCTCAAAAGAGACCCAGTACTTC